This T cell receptor beta chain derives from a study of technical replicates of blood from several donors. CDR1 is MNHEY and CDR2 is SMNVEV in the germline V gene (reference sequence). Trimming stripped 4 bases from V and 2 bases from J, with 21 bases between. This CDR3 has 17 amino acids. Measured with immunoSEQ multiplex PCR; TCRdb has only the in-frame clones, and not every one. The sample has 75,000 to 95,000 clones; around nine tenths are singletons. The sequence derives from a human donor in good health. Specimen: T cells isolated from PBMCs. The chain uses TRBV27 and TRBJ2-7, with a tentative D call TRBD2 (6 bases). CDR3 sequence (DNA): TGTGCCAGCAGTTCACCAGCCCCGGGACTCGCCCCCTACGAGCAGTACTTC. Translated, it gives CASSSPAPGLAPYEQYF.